The entry below describes one T cell receptor beta chain. Its target is unknown. V lost 6 bases and J lost 2, with 11 bases in between. The germline gives CDR1 SQVTM, CDR2 ANQGSEA. There are 12 residues in the CDR3. The record originates from a study of cytomegalovirus exposure and HLA in healthy donors. Overall study results and limits: With DRB1 most and HLA-C fewest, TCR association rates differed between HLA loci in a later analysis.

PCR used 60 Vbeta primers and 13 Jbeta primers. Clones were sequenced by immunoSEQ multiplex PCR, and TCRdb holds only the in-frame ones, with some missing. The sample has 150,000 to 200,000 clones; about 80% are singletons. This rearrangement joins TRBV29-1 to TRBJ2-7; a possible D gene is TRBD1 (5 bases). The sample taken for sequencing was PBMCs. This TCR derives from a man aged 25-45 years in good health and CMV-seronegative. CDR3: CSVQTATYEQYF. The CDR3 DNA sequence: TGCAGCGTCCAGACAGCAACCTACGAGCAGTACTTC.